These T cell receptor beta chains were read from a single sample in a study of cytomegalovirus exposure and HLA in healthy donors. The protocol was immunoSEQ multiplex PCR, while the TCRdb copy is restricted to in-frame clones and leaves out a portion. The data show about 130,000 clones, under 90% seen once. Sample: PBMCs. The receptors stem from a young man in good health and CMV-seronegative. Both conserved end residues are trimmed from each CDR3. D genes are given only for firm matches. Clone size is given for some rows only: seen once, a few or many times, or a class if the clone is expanded.

>.|.|TRBJ2-3|TRBV5-1
ASSLGPGGTDTQY
>once|.|TRBJ2-1|TRBV11-1
ASSLQGNSYNEQF
>.|.|TRBJ1-5|TRBV6-5
ASSLSGYSNQPQH
>once|.|TRBJ2-1|TRBV29-1
SVEVLYRGREDEQF
>.|TRBD1|TRBJ1-6|TRBV7-3
ASSPAGTGDVQGSPLH
>once|.|TRBJ2-1|TRBV2
ASSELPRYYEQF
>.|.|TRBJ1-3|TRBV12-5
ASGFTGDGNTIY
>.|TRBD1|TRBJ2-3|TRBV4-3
ASSQDRQGQGDTQY
>.|TRBD1|TRBJ2-5|TRBV19
ASSTFDRVKTQY
>once|.|TRBJ1-1|TRBV18
ASSPQAGGAF
>.|TRBD1|TRBJ1-1|TRBV16
ASSQWDRDRIPEAF
>.|.|TRBJ1-2|TRBV28
ASSLGGLSYGYT
>.|.|TRBJ1-1|TRBV7-9
ASSLNSMNTEAF
>.|TRBD2|TRBJ2-7|TRBV10-3
AISGQTSGVSSYEQY
>.|.|TRBJ1-1|TRBV14
ASSLGGGRTEAF
>once|.|TRBJ2-3|TRBV11-1
ASSLSREVGDTQY
>.|.|TRBJ2-7|TRBV6-4
ASSHRRPQAGLSYEQY
>.|.|TRBJ2-3|TRBV7-6
ASSLQSTDTQY
>few|TRBD1|TRBJ2-2|TRBV6-5
ASRPQGAGTGELF
>.|.|TRBJ2-7|TRBV5-6
ASERIGGYEQY
>few|.|TRBJ1-2|TRBV6-5
ASSSAAYGYT
>.|.|TRBJ2-2|TRBV5-4
ASSLTAATNTGELF
>.|.|TRBJ2-1|TRBV7-9
ASSSRGAGTYNEQF
>.|.|TRBJ2-2|TRBV7-9
ASSHPGLF
>.|TRBD1|TRBJ1-5|TRBV28
ASSPQGENQPQH
>.|.|TRBJ1-4|TRBV6-6
ASSPPTKEKLF
>.|TRBD1|TRBJ2-7|TRBV28
ASSSDRADEQY
>.|.|TRBJ1-2|TRBV18
ASSPPTGWNGYT
>.|TRBD1|TRBJ2-3|TRBV28
ASSPLEGASTDTQY
>.|.|TRBJ2-1|TRBV9
ASARTGKSSYNEQF
>.|TRBD2|TRBJ2-5|TRBV5-1
ASSPGGSGGQETQY
>.|.|TRBJ1-1|TRBV7-9
ASSPRTVNTEAF
>.|TRBD1|TRBJ2-7|TRBV19
ASSINDRVSSYEQY
>.|.|TRBJ1-1|TRBV5-6
ASSFPTGNTEAF
>.|.|TRBJ2-6|TRBV18
ASSPPRGGSGANVLT
>.|.|TRBJ2-7|TRBV5-1
ASSTGIYEQY
>once|TRBD2|TRBJ2-1|TRBV5-1
ASSFISGGNEQF
>.|.|TRBJ1-2|TRBV2
ASSAGQLEPNYGYT
>.|.|TRBJ1-4|TRBV4-2
ASSQYTRATNEKLF
>.|.|TRBJ1-5|TRBV6-1
ASSEDMIQPQH
>.|.|TRBJ2-7|TRBV7-6
ASSSLTGREEQY
>.|.|TRBJ2-7|TRBV19
ASSIDSYSYEQY
>few|TRBD1|TRBJ1-5|TRBV7-2
ASSFGQGAQPQH
>once|TRBD1|TRBJ2-7|TRBV7-9
ASSTGQGFYEQY
>.|.|TRBJ2-7|TRBV4-2
ASSQDRVRSYEQY
>once|.|TRBJ2-2|TRBV6-5
ASTLGQNTGELF
>.|.|TRBJ2-7|TRBV7-9
ASSPIPQGVVVDEQY
>.|.|TRBJ2-5|TRBV25-1
ASSERRRGAQETQY
>.|.|TRBJ2-2|TRBV19
ASSTGTLRTGELF
>.|TRBD1|TRBJ2-2|TRBV7-8
ASSLARGWDRGHPGELF
>.|.|TRBJ2-1|TRBV4-1
ASSQPTSDYYNEQF
>.|.|TRBJ1-4|TRBV18
ASSPGDMGEKLF
>.|TRBD2|TRBJ2-2|TRBV9
ASSALTSGETGELF
>.|.|TRBJ1-5|TRBV28
ASSRGGGAQVEPQH